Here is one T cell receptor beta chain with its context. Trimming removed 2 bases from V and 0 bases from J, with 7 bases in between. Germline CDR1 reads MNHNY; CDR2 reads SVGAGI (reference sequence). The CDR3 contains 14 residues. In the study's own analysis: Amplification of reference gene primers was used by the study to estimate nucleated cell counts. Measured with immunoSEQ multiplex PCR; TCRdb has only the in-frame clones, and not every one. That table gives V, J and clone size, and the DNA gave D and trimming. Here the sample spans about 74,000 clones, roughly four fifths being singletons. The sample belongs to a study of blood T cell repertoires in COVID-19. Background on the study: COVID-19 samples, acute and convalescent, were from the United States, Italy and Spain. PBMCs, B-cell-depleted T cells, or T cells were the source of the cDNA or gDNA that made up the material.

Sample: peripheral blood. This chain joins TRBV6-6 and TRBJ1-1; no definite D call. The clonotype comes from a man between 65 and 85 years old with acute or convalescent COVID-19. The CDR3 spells CASSYPELNTEAFF. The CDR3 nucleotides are TGTGCCAGCAGTTACCCCGAGCTGAACACTGAAGCTTTCTTT.